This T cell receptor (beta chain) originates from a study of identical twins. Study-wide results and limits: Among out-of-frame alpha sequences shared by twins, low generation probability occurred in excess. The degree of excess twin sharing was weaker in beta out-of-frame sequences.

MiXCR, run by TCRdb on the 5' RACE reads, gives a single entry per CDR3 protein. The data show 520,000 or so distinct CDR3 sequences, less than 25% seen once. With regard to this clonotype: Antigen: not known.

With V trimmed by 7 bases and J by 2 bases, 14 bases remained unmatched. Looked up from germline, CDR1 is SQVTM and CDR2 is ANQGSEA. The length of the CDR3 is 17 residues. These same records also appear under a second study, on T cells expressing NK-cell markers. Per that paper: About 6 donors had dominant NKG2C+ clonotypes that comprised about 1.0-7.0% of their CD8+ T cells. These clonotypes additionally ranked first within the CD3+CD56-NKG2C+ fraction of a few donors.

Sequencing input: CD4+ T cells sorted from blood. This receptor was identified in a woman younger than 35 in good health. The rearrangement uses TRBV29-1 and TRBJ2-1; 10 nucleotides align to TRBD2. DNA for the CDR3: TGCAGCGCTAGGCCAGCGGGAGGGCCGTCTCCCTACAATGAGCAGTTCTTC. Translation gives CSARPAGGPSPYNEQFF.